These 17 T cell receptor beta chains were all obtained from the same sample, sequenced in a study of cytomegalovirus exposure and HLA in healthy donors (dated by TCRdb to about 2017). The library was produced with the immunoSEQ multiplex PCR assay. For the multiplex PCR, a mixture combining 60 forward primers for TCR Vbeta segments and 13 reverse primers for TCR Jbeta segments was used. TCRdb mirrors the immuneACCESS table, restricted to in-frame sequences. Some clones are absent from its copies; in checked studies, under half trace to an unresolved V gene, and the reason for the others is unknown. For this sample there are roughly 120,000 clones; 75% to 80% appear just once. The ten largest clonotypes hold roughly 3.1% of the sample. Sequencing used PBMCs. The receptor source for this set is a woman aged 25 to 39 in good health and CMV-seropositive.

This chain joins TRBV5-5 and TRBJ2-7; 13 positions match TRBD2. This CDR3 is built from 16 residues. The ends lost 4 bases at V and 2 bases at J; junction bases unmatched: 6. CDR1 is SGHKS, CDR2 YYEKEE, per germline (reference sequence). CDR3 nucleotide sequence: TGTGCCAGCAGCCCCGGACTAGCGGGGGCTGCCTACGAGCAGTACTTC. Translation gives CASSPGLAGAAYEQYF.

The V call is TRBV25-1, the J call TRBJ2-5; 8 positions match TRBD2. Germline-derived CDR1 and CDR2 are MGHDK and SYGVNS. Losses at the gene ends were 6 bases for V and 1 base for J; bases not matched to a gene: 10. This CDR3 is 16 amino acids long. This CDR3 reads CASSPVAGTSQETQYF. Here the CDR3 DNA reads TGTGCCAGCAGCCCCGTCGCGGGGACTAGCCAAGAGACCCAGTACTTC.

The chain employs TRBV27 and TRBJ2-2, with D possibly being TRBD1 (6 bases). Germline CDR1 reads MNHEY; CDR2 reads SMNVEV (reference sequence). Trimming removed 6 bases at V and 6 bases at J, with 23 bases between. This CDR3 has 17 residues. The CDR3, as DNA: TGTGCCAGCAGGGCCCGAGGGGGACCCGGAGTCCCCGGGGAGCTGTTTTTT. It encodes CASRARGGPGVPGELFF.

This sequence joins TRBV9 and TRBJ2-1; 9 nucleotides line up with TRBD1. CDR3 length: 15 residues. With 4 bases clipped from V and 5 bases from J, the junction kept 7 bases outside the gene matches. Per the germline V gene, CDR1 is SGDLS and CDR2 is YYNGEE. DNA for the CDR3: TGTGCCAGCAGCTCTCCCAGGACAGGGGACAATGAGCAGTTCTTC. Translated: CASSSPRTGDNEQFF.

A few counts support this clone. This rearrangement joins TRBV11-3 to TRBJ2-3, with a possible D match to TRBD2 (6 bases). From germline, CDR1 is SGHNT and CDR2 YENEEA. This CDR3 has 17 amino acids. Between the trimmed V and J ends, which lost 0 bases and 2 bases, there was a span of 15 bases. The CDR3 region is CASSLDGGSGNTDTQYF. The CDR3 DNA reads as TGTGCCAGCAGCTTAGATGGAGGTAGCGGAAACACAGATACGCAGTATTTT.

This chain links TRBV18 with TRBJ1-1; 7 positions match TRBD1. Germline CDR1 KGHSH, CDR2 LQKENI. The V and J ends lost 6 bases and 7 bases, in that order; junction bases with no gene match: 8. This CDR3 comprises 13 residues. Here the CDR3 reads CASSKGGQLEAFF. The CDR3 DNA is TGTGCCAGCTCGAAGGGGGGACAGCTTGAAGCTTTCTTT.

This rearrangement joins TRBV11-2 to TRBJ2-3; 8 bases line up with TRBD2. Germline CDR1 reads SGHAT; CDR2 reads FQNNGV. The CDR3 runs 15 residues. J was trimmed by 3 bases and V by 9 bases; bases with no gene match: 11. As DNA, the CDR3 is TGTGCCAGTGGAGCACTAGCGGCCTCGACAGATACGCAGTATTTT. This translates into CASGALAASTDTQYF. The full variable domain, rest sourced from reference TRBV11-2 and TRBJ2-3, is EAGVAQSPRYKIIEKRQSVAFWCNPISGHATLYWYQQILGQGPKLLIQFQNNGVVDDSQLPKDRFSAERLKGVDSTLKIQPAKLEDSAVYLCASGALAASTDTQYFGPGTRLTVL.

This sequence joins TRBV4-3 and TRBJ2-3; 10 nucleotides match TRBD2. CDR1 LGHNA and CDR2 YSLEER come from the germline V gene. V lost 4 bases, J lost 4 bases, and 5 bases stayed unmatched. This CDR3 is built from 15 residues. Here the CDR3 reads CASSLLAGAADTQYF. The CDR3 DNA sequence: TGCGCCAGCAGCCTGCTAGCGGGGGCCGCAGATACGCAGTATTTT.

This chain's CDR3 is CASRSDRNTEAFF. The CDR3 nucleotides are TGTGCCAGCAGATCGGACAGGAACACTGAAGCTTTCTTT. The chain recombines TRBV6-5 with TRBJ1-1; perhaps TRBD1 as D (6 bases). Germline loops: CDR1 MNHEY, CDR2 SVGAGI. Trimming removed 6 bases at V and 1 base at J, with 9 bases between. The CDR3 extends over 13 amino acids.

The chain has TRBV10-3 and TRBJ1-5; D is unresolved. Germline CDR1 is ENHRY and CDR2 is SYGVKD. Trimming pared 8 bases from V and 4 bases from J, leaving 12 bases between. The CDR3 covers 13 residues. CDR3 nucleotide sequence: TGTGCCATCGGTGGACGGGAAAATCAGCCCCAGCATTTT. Its protein product is CAIGGRENQPQHF.

This sequence joins TRBV5-4 and TRBJ2-5; 8 bases line up with TRBD2. Germline V lookup: CDR1 SGHNT, CDR2 YYREEE (reference sequence). Germline trimming cut 5 bases from V and 1 base from J; bases unmatched to any gene: 10. This CDR3 has 16 residues. DNA for the CDR3: TGTGCCAGCAGTAGAAGCGGGGGTAATCTCCAAGAGACCCAGTACTTC. It codes for CASSRSGGNLQETQYF.

This clone was seen only once. The chain recombines TRBV19 with TRBJ2-2; a weak D match, TRBD2 (6 bases). The CDR3 has 15 amino acids. Per the germline V gene, CDR1 is LNHDA and CDR2 is SQIVND (reference sequence). Trimming removed 5 bases at V and 7 bases at J, with 17 bases between. The CDR3 sequence is CASSRRGVGLGELFF. The CDR3 bases are TGTGCCAGTAGTCGACGCGGGGTGGGACTCGGGGAGCTGTTTTTT.

In this sample, this clone turned up once. The chain combines TRBV30 with TRBJ1-5; TRBD1 aligns across 8 bases. The CDR3 consists of 14 residues. The germline gives CDR1 GTSNPN, CDR2 SVGIG (reference sequence). V lost 5 bases and J lost 5; bases outside the gene matches: 8. The CDR3 sequence is CAWGPGQVYQPQHF. The CDR3 DNA sequence: TGTGCCTGGGGGCCGGGACAGGTTTATCAGCCCCAGCATTTT.

The chain combines TRBV2 with TRBJ2-5; 8 bases fit TRBD1. CDR1 and CDR2 (germline): SNHLY, FYNNEI. Unmatched junction bases numbered 9, after V lost 5 bases and J lost 4 bases. This CDR3 has 15 amino acids. CDR3 nucleotides: TGTGCCAGCAGTACCGGGACAGGAGGGAGAGAGACCCAGTACTTC. This sequence encodes CASSTGTGGRETQYF.

This chain connects TRBV14 to TRBJ2-5; D remains ambiguous. The CDR3 runs 11 residues. Trimming pared 3 bases from V and 4 bases from J, leaving 3 bases between. Germline values: CDR1 SGHDN, CDR2 FVKESK. CDR3 residues: CASSHGETQYF. The CDR3 DNA follows: TGTGCCAGCAGCCACGGAGAGACCCAGTACTTC.

V is TRBV6-1 and J is TRBJ2-7; possibly TRBD1 for D (6 bases). Looked up from germline, CDR1 is MNHNS and CDR2 is SASEGT. V dropped 4 bases and J dropped 4 bases, with 11 bases sitting between them. The CDR3 covers 13 residues. DNA of the CDR3: TGTGCCAGCAGTGCCGGGACAAAGTACGAGCAGTACTTC. Encoded protein: CASSAGTKYEQYF.

CDR3 in amino acids: CASRRETVSYEQYF. CDR3 DNA sequence: TGTGCCAGCAGGCGCGAGACAGTCTCCTACGAGCAGTACTTC. V and J are TRBV2 and TRBJ2-7; a possible D gene is TRBD1 (5 bases). CDR1 is SNHLY and CDR2 is FYNNEI in the germline V gene. Deletions cut 6 bases from V and 0 bases from J, with 12 bases between. This CDR3 contains 14 residues.